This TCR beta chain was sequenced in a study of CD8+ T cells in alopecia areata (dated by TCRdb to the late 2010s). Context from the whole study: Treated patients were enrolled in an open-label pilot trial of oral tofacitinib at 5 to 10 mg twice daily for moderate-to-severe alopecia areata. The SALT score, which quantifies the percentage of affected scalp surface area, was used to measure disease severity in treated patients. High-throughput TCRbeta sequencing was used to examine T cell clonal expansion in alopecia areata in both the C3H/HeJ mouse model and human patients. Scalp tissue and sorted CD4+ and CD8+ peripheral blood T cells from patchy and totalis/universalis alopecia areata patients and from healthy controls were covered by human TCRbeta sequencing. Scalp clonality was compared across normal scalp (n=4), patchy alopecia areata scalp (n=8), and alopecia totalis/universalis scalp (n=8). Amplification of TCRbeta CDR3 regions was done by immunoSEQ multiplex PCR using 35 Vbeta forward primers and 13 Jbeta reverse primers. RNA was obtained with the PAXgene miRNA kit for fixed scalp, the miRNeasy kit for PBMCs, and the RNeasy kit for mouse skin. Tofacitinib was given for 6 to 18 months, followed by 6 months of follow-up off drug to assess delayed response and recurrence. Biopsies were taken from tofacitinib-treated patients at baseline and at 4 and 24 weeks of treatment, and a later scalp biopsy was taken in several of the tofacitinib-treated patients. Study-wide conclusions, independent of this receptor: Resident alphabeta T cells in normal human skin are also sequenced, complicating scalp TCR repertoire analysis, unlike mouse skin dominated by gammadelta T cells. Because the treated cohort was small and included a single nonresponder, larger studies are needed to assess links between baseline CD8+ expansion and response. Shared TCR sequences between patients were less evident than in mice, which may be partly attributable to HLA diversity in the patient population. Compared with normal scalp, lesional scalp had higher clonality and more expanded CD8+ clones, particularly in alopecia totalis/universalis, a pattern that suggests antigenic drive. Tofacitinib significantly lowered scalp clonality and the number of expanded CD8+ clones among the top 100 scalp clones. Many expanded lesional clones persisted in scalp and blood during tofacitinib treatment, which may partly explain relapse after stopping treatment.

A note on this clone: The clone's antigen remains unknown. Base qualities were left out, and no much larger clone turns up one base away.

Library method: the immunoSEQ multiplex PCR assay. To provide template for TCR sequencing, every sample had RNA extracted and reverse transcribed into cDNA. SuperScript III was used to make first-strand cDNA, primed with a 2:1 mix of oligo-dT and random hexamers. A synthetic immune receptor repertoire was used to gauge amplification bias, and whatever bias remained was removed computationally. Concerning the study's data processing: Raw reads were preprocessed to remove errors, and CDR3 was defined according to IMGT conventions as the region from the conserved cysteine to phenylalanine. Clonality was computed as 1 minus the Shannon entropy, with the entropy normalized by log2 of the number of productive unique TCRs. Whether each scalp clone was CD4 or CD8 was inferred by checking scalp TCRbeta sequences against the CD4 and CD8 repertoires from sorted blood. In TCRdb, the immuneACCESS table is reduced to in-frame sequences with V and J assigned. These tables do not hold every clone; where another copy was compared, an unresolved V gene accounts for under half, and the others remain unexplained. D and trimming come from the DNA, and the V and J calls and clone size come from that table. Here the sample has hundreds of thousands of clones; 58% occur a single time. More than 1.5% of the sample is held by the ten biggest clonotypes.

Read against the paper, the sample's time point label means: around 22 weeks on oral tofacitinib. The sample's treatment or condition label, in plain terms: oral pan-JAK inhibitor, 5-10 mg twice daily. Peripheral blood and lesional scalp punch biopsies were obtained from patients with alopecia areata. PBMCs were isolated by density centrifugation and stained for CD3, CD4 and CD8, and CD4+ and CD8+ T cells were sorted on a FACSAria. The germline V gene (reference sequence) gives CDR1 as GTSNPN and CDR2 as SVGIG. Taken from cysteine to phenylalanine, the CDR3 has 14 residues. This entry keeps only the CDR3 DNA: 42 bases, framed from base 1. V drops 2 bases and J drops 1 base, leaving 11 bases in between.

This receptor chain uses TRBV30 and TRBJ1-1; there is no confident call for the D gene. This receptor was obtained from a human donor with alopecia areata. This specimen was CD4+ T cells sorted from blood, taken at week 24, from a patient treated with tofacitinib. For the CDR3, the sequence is CAWSSGGWNTEAFF. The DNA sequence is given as TGTGCCTGGAGTTCGGGCGGATGGAACACTGAAGCTTTCTTT.